Listed below are T cell receptor beta chains from one sample, sequenced in a study of control samples from healthy donors and cancer patients. Sequenced by immunoSEQ multiplex PCR; TCRdb stores in-frame clones only, minus some. Of tens of thousands of clones listed, about 88% were seen once; the top ten hold roughly 1.2%. The sample taken for sequencing was blood. The source is a woman aged 50 to 65 in good health. CDR3s include the opening cysteine and the closing phenylalanine or tryptophan. D genes are given only for firm matches. Part of the rows lack a size; the others show once, few, many or a class for expanded clones.

D,size,V,J,CDR3,DNA
.,.,TRBV6-6,TRBJ1-2,CASSDLGGSNYGYTF,TGTGCCAGCAGTGACCTGGGGGGATCTAACTATGGCTACACCTTC
.,.,TRBV19,TRBJ1-1,CASEPSLNTEAFF,TGTGCCAGTGAGCCCTCGCTGAACACTGAAGCTTTCTTT
.,.,TRBV5-1,TRBJ2-3,CASSLRRPGSTDTQYF,TGCGCCAGCAGCTTGCGCAGACCCGGGAGCACAGATACGCAGTATTTT
.,.,TRBV11-2,TRBJ2-3,CASSSYTGGLTDTQYF,TGTGCCAGCAGCTCATATACGGGCGGGCTCACAGATACGCAGTATTTT
TRBD1,few,TRBV19,TRBJ1-6,CASGTGKTYNSPLHF,TGTGCCAGTGGGACAGGGAAGACCTATAATTCACCCCTCCACTTT
TRBD1,.,TRBV11-3,TRBJ2-7,CASSLRDRGSYEQYF,TGTGCCAGCAGCTTACGGGACAGGGGCTCCTACGAGCAGTACTTC
TRBD2,.,TRBV5-4,TRBJ2-5,CASSSWGRAVGETQYF,TGTGCCAGCAGCTCGTGGGGGAGGGCCGTGGGGGAGACCCAGTACTTC
.,few,TRBV11-2,TRBJ2-2,CASSLTASTGELFF,TGTGCCAGCAGCTTAACGGCTAGTACCGGGGAGCTGTTTTTT
TRBD2,.,TRBV28,TRBJ2-7,CASMVAGVGEQYF,TGTGCCAGCATGGTAGCGGGGGTGGGAGAGCAGTACTTC
TRBD2,once,TRBV27,TRBJ2-1,CASSLGTSGSYNEQFF,TGTGCCAGCAGCTTAGGGACTAGCGGGAGTTACAATGAGCAGTTCTTC
TRBD1,.,TRBV7-9,TRBJ1-1,CASRQGGFGTEAFF,TGTGCCAGCCGACAGGGGGGATTCGGAACTGAAGCTTTCTTT
.,.,TRBV7-2,TRBJ2-3,CASSLERGASDTQYF,TGTGCCAGCAGCTTGGAACGGGGGGCATCTGATACGCAGTATTTT
TRBD1,few,TRBV3-1/TRBV3-2,TRBJ2-7,CASSPLRGPRRSYEQYF,TGTGCCAGCAGCCCCCTTAGGGGGCCGCGTCGATCCTACGAGCAGTACTTC
TRBD2,.,TRBV6-2/TRBV6-3,TRBJ2-3,CASSTSGGARWDTDTQYF,TGTGCCAGCAGTACTAGCGGGGGAGCTCGGTGGGACACAGATACGCAGTATTTT
TRBD1,few,TRBV11-2,TRBJ1-1,CASSLSGDRALF,TGTGCCAGCAGCTTAAGCGGGGACAGGGCCCTTTTT
.,.,TRBV6-5,TRBJ2-2,CASRGRGDTGELFF,TGTGCCAGCAGGGGCAGGGGTGACACCGGGGAGCTGTTTTTT
TRBD1,.,TRBV7-6,TRBJ1-1,CASSTGQGEYTEAFF,TGTGCCAGCAGCACCGGACAGGGTGAATACACTGAAGCTTTCTTT
TRBD2,.,TRBV27,TRBJ2-7,CASSLRAGGPGEQYF,TGTGCCAGCAGTTTAAGGGCGGGAGGGCCAGGAGAGCAGTACTTC
.,.,TRBV28,TRBJ2-1,CASGKAGARDEQFF,TGTGCCAGCGGGAAGGCGGGGGCCCGCGATGAGCAGTTCTTC
.,.,TRBV27,TRBJ1-1,CASKLTATNTEAFF,TGTGCCAGCAAGTTGACAGCTACGAACACTGAAGCTTTCTTT
.,few,TRBV6-4,TRBJ2-7,CASSKGTGSSYEQYF,TGTGCCAGCAGTAAGGGTACAGGGAGCTCCTACGAGCAGTACTTC
.,.,TRBV6-5,TRBJ1-2,CASSPGGAIYGYTF,TGTGCCAGCAGTCCTGGGGGGGCAATCTATGGCTACACCTTC
.,.,TRBV7-2,TRBJ1-2,CASSLGRGYGYTF,TGTGCCAGCAGCCTCGGCAGGGGCTATGGCTACACCTTC
.,.,TRBV7-9,TRBJ1-2,CASSLDSYGYTF,TGTGCCAGCAGCTTAGATAGTTATGGCTACACCTTC
TRBD1,.,TRBV18,TRBJ1-4,CASSPAHPRQGGEKLFF,TGTGCCAGCTCACCAGCTCACCCCCGACAGGGTGGTGAAAAACTGTTTTTT
TRBD2,.,TRBV29-1,TRBJ2-7,CSVEREGTYEQYF,TGCAGCGTTGAAAGGGAGGGTACCTACGAGCAGTACTTC
.,.,TRBV28,TRBJ1-6,CASRQGGNNSPLHF,TGTGCCAGCAGACAGGGCGGGAATAATTCACCCCTCCACTTT
.,.,TRBV4-2,TRBJ1-2,CASSGDGTFNYGYTF,TGTGCCAGCAGCGGGGATGGGACGTTTAACTATGGCTACACCTTC
.,.,TRBV11-2,TRBJ2-3,CASSPIVGLTDTQYF,TGTGCCAGCAGCCCCATTGTGGGACTTACAGATACGCAGTATTTT
.,once,TRBV4-3,TRBJ1-2,CASSQVLGSNYGYTF,TGCGCCAGCAGCCAAGTTCTCGGATCTAACTATGGCTACACCTTC
.,.,TRBV3-1/TRBV3-2,TRBJ2-1,CASSIRGGAGTNEQFF,TGTGCCAGCAGCATTAGGGGGGGCGCGGGGACGAATGAGCAGTTCTTC
.,.,TRBV7-2,TRBJ2-1,CASSFGGGSLSEQFF,TGTGCCAGCAGCTTTGGTGGGGGGTCCCTTTCGGAGCAGTTCTTC
.,.,TRBV7-2,TRBJ1-1,CASSLPLNTEAFF,TGTGCCAGCAGCTTACCCCTAAACACTGAAGCTTTCTTT
TRBD1,.,TRBV18,TRBJ2-2,CASSYSGTGGNTGELFF,TGTGCCAGCTCTTACTCCGGGACAGGGGGAAACACCGGGGAGCTGTTTTTT
.,.,TRBV7-9,TRBJ2-5,CASSHPIRGGQETQYF,TGTGCCAGCAGCCACCCGATTCGGGGTGGACAAGAGACCCAGTACTTC
TRBD2,.,TRBV20-1,TRBJ2-7,CSASGLAGAYEQYF,TGCAGTGCTAGTGGACTAGCGGGGGCCTACGAGCAGTACTTC